This is a list of T cell receptor beta chains from one sample in a study of memory CD8 T cells in hepatitis C reinfection. The protocol was immunoSEQ multiplex PCR, while the TCRdb copy is restricted to in-frame clones and leaves out a portion. The sample holds roughly 43,000 clones, roughly 90% seen once. The sample consisted of naive CD8+ T cells sorted from blood. The source of these receptors is a man aged 18 to 29 with hepatitis C virus infection. The CDR3 runs from the conserved cysteine through the conserved F or W. D genes are given only for firm matches. Clone size is stated in some rows and not others, as once, few, many or a class when expanded.

size	D	V	J	CDR3	DNA
NA	TRBD2	TRBV11-2	TRBJ2-7	CASSTQGLAGDEQYF	TGTGCCAGCAGCACTCAGGGACTAGCGGGAGACGAGCAGTACTTC
NA	NA	TRBV5-1	TRBJ1-1	CASSLVGRELYAEAFF	TGCGCCAGCAGCTTGGTGGGGAGGGAGCTATACGCTGAAGCTTTCTTT
NA	TRBD2	TRBV11-2	TRBJ2-5	CASSPSGGAQYF	TGTGCCAGCAGCCCTAGCGGGGGGGCCCAGTACTTC
NA	TRBD1	TRBV19	TRBJ1-4	CASSIPGQVEKLFF	TGTGCCAGTAGTATACCGGGACAGGTTGAAAAACTGTTTTTT
NA	TRBD2	TRBV2	TRBJ2-2	CASKVSGENTGELFF	TGTGCCAGCAAGGTTAGCGGGGAGAACACCGGGGAGCTGTTTTTT
NA	NA	TRBV7-9	TRBJ2-7	CASSLDTGDVEQYF	TGTGCCAGCAGCTTGGACACGGGAGATGTCGAGCAGTACTTC
NA	NA	TRBV4-3	TRBJ2-3	CASSQDRGEWYTQYF	TGCGCCAGCAGCCAAGACAGGGGGGAGTGGTATACGCAGTATTTT
once	TRBD1	TRBV25-1	TRBJ1-5	CAGSQGTWSNQPQHF	TGTGCCGGTTCACAGGGGACTTGGAGCAATCAGCCCCAGCATTTT
NA	NA	TRBV6-6	TRBJ1-1	CASSPGGGFTEAFF	TGTGCCAGCAGTCCGGGAGGAGGGTTCACTGAAGCTTTCTTT
once	NA	TRBV6-1	TRBJ1-1	CASSPGYGNTEAFF	TGTGCCAGCAGTCCAGGGTATGGTAACACTGAAGCTTTCTTT
NA	TRBD1	TRBV5-6	TRBJ1-5	CASSAGQSSNQPQHF	TGTGCCAGCAGCGCGGGACAGAGTAGCAATCAGCCCCAGCATTTT
NA	NA	TRBV13	TRBJ2-7	CASSLGGSSYEQYF	TGTGCCAGCAGCTTAGGCGGGAGCTCCTACGAGCAGTACTTC
once	NA	TRBV21-1	TRBJ2-5	CASSKGQGALEETQYF	TGTGCCAGCAGCAAGGGACAGGGGGCTTTAGAGGAGACCCAGTACTTC
NA	TRBD2	TRBV5-1	TRBJ2-3	CASSFGGRLVTDTQYF	TGCGCCAGCAGCTTCGGCGGGAGGCTTGTCACAGATACGCAGTATTTT
NA	NA	TRBV6-6	TRBJ1-1	CASSYRGAEAFF	TGTGCCAGCAGTTACCGGGGGGCTGAAGCTTTCTTT
NA	TRBD1	TRBV14	TRBJ1-1	CASSPSDRASEAFF	TGTGCCAGCAGCCCATCCGACAGGGCCTCTGAAGCTTTCTTT
NA	NA	TRBV7-9	TRBJ2-2	CASSLGEAGELFF	TGTGCCAGCAGCTTAGGAGAGGCAGGGGAGCTGTTTTTT
NA	NA	TRBV18	TRBJ2-7	CASSPGSGYEQYF	TGTGCCAGCTCACCGGGGAGTGGGTACGAGCAGTACTTC
NA	TRBD2	TRBV5-4	TRBJ2-3	CASSPRTSGGITDTQYF	TGTGCCAGCAGCCCAAGGACTAGCGGGGGAATCACAGATACGCAGTATTTT
NA	TRBD1	TRBV11-2	TRBJ2-5	CASSTGTGGAGKTQYF	TGTGCCAGCAGCACCGGGACAGGGGGCGCGGGGAAGACCCAGTACTTC
few	NA	TRBV7-9	TRBJ1-4	CASSTTGRGEKLFF	TGTGCCAGCAGCACTACAGGGAGAGGTGAAAAACTGTTTTTT
NA	NA	TRBV28	TRBJ1-5	CASRVRGTGNQPQHF	TGTGCCAGCAGGGTTCGGGGGACGGGTAATCAGCCCCAGCATTTT
NA	TRBD1	TRBV7-6	TRBJ2-3	CASKGQGANTQYF	TGTGCCAGCAAGGGACAGGGGGCGAATACGCAGTATTTT
NA	NA	TRBV12-1	TRBJ2-1	CASSFVHRGTSGSSYNEQFF	TGTGCCAGCAGCTTTGTACACCGAGGGACTAGCGGGTCCTCCTACAATGAGCAGTTCTTC
NA	TRBD1	TRBV7-6	TRBJ2-1	CASSLGGQSNEQFF	TGTGCCAGCAGCTTAGGGGGACAGAGCAATGAGCAGTTCTTC
NA	TRBD1	TRBV29-1	TRBJ1-2	CSVLGTGGAGNYGYTF	TGCAGCGTCTTAGGGACAGGGGGCGCCGGGAACTATGGCTACACCTTC
NA	TRBD2	TRBV28	TRBJ2-2	CASRGLAGGNTGELFF	TGTGCCAGCAGAGGACTAGCGGGAGGGAACACCGGGGAGCTGTTTTTT
NA	TRBD2	TRBV10-3	TRBJ2-1	CAISTSGDYNEQFF	TGTGCCATCAGTACTAGCGGTGACTACAATGAGCAGTTCTTC
NA	NA	TRBV27	TRBJ2-7	CASRNIGGTTYEQYF	TGTGCCAGCAGGAATATAGGGGGTACTACCTACGAGCAGTACTTC
once	NA	TRBV7-9	TRBJ1-6	CASSLVGQSSPLHF	TGTGCCAGCAGCTTAGTTGGGCAGAGTTCACCCCTCCACTTT
few	NA	TRBV7-9	TRBJ2-2	CASSLAPGTYTGELFF	TGTGCCAGCAGCTTAGCGCCCGGGACATACACCGGGGAGCTGTTTTTT
NA	NA	TRBV9	TRBJ1-5	CASSSGGGWQPQHF	TGTGCCAGCAGCTCGGGGGGGGGTTGGCAGCCCCAGCATTTT
NA	NA	TRBV7-9	TRBJ1-2	CASSLGPGITGYGYTF	TGTGCCAGCAGCTTAGGTCCCGGGATAACCGGCTACGGCTACACCTTC